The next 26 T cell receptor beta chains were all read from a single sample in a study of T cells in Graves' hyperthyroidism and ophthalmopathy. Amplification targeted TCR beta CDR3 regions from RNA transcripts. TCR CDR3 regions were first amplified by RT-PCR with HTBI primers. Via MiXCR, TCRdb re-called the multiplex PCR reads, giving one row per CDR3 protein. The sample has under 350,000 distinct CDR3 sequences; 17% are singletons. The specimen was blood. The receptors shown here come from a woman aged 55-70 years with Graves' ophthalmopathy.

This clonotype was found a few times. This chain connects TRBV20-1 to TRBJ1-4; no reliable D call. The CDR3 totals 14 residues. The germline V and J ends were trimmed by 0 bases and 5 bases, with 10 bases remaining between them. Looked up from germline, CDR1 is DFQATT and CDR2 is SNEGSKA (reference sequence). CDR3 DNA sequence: TGCAGTGCTAGAGATCGGCCAGAAAATGAAAAACTGTTTTTT. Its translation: CSARDRPENEKLFF.

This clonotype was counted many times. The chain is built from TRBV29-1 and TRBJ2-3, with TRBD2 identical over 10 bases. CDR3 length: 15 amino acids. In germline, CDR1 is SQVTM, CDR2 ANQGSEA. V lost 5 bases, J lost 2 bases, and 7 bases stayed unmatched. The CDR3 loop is CSVKGLAESTDTQYF. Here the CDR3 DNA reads TGCAGCGTTAAAGGACTAGCGGAATCCACAGATACGCAGTATTTT.

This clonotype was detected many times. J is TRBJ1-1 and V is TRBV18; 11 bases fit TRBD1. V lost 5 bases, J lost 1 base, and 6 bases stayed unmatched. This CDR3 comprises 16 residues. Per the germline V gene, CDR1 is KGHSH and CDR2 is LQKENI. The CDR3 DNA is TGTGCCAGCTCAACCGGACAGGGGGCCGGGAACACTGAAGCTTTCTTT. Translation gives CASSTGQGAGNTEAFF. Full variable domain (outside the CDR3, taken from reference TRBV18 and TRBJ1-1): NAGVMQNPRHLVRRRGQEARLRCSPMKGHSHVYWYRQLPEEGLKFMVYLQKENIIDESGMPKERFSAEFPKEGPSILRIQQVVRGDSAAYFCASSTGQGAGNTEAFFGQGTRLTVV.

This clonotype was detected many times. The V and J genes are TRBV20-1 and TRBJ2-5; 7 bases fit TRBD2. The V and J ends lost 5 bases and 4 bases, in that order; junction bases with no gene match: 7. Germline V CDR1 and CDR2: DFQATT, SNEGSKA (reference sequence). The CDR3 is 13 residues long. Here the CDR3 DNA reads TGCAGTGCTGGGGGGGGACTCGTAGAGACCCAGTACTTC. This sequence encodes CSAGGGLVETQYF.

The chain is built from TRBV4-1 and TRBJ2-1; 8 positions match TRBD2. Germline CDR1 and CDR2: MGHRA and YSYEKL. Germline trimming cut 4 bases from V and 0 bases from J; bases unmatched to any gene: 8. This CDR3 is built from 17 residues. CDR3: CASSLRLATISYNEQFF. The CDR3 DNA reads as TGCGCCAGCAGCCTTAGACTAGCGACTATCTCCTACAATGAGCAGTTCTTC.

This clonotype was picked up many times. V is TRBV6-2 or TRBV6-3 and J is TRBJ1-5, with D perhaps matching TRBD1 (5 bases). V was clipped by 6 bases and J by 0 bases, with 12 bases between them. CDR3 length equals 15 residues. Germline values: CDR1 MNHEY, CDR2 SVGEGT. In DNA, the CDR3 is TGTGCCAGCAGCTCACACAGGAATAGCAATCAGCCCCAGCATTTT. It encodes CASSSHRNSNQPQHF.

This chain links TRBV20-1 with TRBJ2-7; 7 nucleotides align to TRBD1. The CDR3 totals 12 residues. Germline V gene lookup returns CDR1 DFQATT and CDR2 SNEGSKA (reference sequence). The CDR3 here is CSWKRQGHEQYF. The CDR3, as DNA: TGCAGCTGGAAAAGACAGGGCCACGAGCAGTACTTC.

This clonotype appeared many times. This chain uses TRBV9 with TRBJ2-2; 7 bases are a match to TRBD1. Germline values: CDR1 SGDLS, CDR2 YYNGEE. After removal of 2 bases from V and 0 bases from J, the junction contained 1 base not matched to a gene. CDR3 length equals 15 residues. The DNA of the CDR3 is TGTGCCAGCAGCGTTGGACAGGCGAACACCGGGGAGCTGTTTTTT. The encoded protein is CASSVGQANTGELFF.

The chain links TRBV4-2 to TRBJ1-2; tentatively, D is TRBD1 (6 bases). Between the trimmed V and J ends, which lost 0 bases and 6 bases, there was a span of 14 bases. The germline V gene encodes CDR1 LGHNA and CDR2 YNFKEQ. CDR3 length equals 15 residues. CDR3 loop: CASSQDAGTPNGYTF. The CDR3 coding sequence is TGTGCCAGCAGCCAAGACGCCGGGACACCTAATGGCTACACCTTC.

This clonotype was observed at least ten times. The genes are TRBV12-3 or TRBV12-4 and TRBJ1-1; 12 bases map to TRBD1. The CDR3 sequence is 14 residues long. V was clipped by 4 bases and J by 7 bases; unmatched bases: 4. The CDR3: CASSSGQGANEAFF. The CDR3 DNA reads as TGTGCCAGCAGTTCGGGACAGGGGGCGAATGAAGCTTTCTTT.

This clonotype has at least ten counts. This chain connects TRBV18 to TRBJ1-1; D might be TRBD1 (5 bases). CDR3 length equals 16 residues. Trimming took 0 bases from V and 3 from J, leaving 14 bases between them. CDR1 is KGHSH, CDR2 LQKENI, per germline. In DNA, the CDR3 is TGTGCCAGCTCACCACCAACTCCAGGAGGGGACACTGAAGCTTTCTTT. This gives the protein CASSPPTPGGDTEAFF.

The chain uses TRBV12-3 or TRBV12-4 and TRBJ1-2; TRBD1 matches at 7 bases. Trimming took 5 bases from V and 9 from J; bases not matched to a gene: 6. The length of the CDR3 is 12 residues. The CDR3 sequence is CASSQQGFSYTF. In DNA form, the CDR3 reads TGTGCCAGCAGTCAACAGGGGTTCAGCTACACCTTC.

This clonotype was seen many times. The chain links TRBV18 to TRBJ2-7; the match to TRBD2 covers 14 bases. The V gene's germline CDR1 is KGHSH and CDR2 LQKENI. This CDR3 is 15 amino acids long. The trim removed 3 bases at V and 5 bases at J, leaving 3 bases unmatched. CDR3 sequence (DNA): TGTGCCAGCTCACCGGGACTAGCGGGAGTGGACGAGCAGTACTTC. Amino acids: CASSPGLAGVDEQYF.

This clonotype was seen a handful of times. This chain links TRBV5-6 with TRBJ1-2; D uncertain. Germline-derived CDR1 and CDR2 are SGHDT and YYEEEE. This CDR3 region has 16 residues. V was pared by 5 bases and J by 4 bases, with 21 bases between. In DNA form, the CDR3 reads TGTGCCAGCAGAGCAAAGACCGACGTTACCGGCTATGGCTACACCTTC. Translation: CASRAKTDVTGYGYTF.

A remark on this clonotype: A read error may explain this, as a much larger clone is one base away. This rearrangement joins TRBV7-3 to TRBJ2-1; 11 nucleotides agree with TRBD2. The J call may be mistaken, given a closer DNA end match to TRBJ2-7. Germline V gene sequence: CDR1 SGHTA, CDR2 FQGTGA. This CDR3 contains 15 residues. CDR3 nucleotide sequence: TGTGCCAGCAGCCCCCAAGGGACTAGCGGAAATGAGCAGTACTTC. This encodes CASSPQGTSGNEQYF.

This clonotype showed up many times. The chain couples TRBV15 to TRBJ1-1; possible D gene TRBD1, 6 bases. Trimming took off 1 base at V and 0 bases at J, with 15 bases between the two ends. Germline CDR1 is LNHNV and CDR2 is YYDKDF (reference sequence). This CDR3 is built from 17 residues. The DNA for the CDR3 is TGTGCCACCAGCAGAGGAATCTTTCAGGGGATGAACACTGAAGCTTTCTTT. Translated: CATSRGIFQGMNTEAFF.

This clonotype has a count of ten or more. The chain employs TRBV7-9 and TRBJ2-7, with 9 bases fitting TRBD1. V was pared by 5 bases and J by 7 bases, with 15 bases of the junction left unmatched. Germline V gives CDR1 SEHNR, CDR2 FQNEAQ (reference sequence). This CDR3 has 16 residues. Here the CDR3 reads CASSPPSQGAAGEQYF. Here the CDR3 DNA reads TGTGCCAGCAGCCCACCATCACAGGGGGCGGCGGGAGAGCAGTACTTC.

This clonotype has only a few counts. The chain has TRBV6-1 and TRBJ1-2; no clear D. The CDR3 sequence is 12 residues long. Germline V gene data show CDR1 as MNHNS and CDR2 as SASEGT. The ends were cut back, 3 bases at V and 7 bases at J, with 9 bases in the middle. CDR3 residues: CASSDRYSGYTF. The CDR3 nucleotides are TGTGCCAGCAGTGACAGGTATTCTGGCTACACCTTC.

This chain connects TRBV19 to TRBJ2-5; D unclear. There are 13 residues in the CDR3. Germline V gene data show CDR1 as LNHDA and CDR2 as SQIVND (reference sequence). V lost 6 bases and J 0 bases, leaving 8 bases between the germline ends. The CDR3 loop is CASSDSNQETQYF. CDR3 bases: TGTGCCAGTAGCGACTCAAACCAAGAGACCCAGTACTTC.

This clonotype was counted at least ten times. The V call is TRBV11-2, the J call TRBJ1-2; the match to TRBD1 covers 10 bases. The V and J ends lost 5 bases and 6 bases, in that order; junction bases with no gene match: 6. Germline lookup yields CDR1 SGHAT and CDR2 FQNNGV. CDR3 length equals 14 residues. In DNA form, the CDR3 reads TGTGCCAGCAGCGCCTCGACAGGGGGCGATGGCTACACCTTC. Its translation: CASSASTGGDGYTF.

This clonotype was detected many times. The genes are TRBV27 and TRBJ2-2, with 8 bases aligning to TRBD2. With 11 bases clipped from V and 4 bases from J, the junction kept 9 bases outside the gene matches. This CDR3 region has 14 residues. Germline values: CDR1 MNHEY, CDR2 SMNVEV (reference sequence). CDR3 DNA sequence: TGTGCCGACAAACTCCTAGCGGGCACCGGGGAGCTGTTTTTT. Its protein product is CADKLLAGTGELFF.

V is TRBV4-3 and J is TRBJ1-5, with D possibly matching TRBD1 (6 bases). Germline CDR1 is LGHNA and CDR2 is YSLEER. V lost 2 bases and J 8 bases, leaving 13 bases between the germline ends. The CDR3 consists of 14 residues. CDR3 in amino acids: CASSQTGIKEPQHF. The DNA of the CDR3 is TGCGCCAGCAGCCAAACAGGGATTAAGGAGCCCCAGCATTTT.

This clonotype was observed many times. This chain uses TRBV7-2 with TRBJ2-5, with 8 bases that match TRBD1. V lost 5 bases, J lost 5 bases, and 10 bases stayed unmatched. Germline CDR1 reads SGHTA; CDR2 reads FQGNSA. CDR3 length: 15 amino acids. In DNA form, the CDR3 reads TGTGCCAGCAGCCAGGGGGCATTGCAGGGGGAGACCCAGTACTTC. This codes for CASSQGALQGETQYF. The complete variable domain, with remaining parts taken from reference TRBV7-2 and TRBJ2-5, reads GAGVSQSPSNKVTEKGKDVELRCDPISGHTALYWYRQSLGQGLEFLIYFQGNSAPDKSGLPSDRFSAERTGGSVSTLTIQRTQQEDSAVYLCASSQGALQGETQYFGPGTRLLVL.

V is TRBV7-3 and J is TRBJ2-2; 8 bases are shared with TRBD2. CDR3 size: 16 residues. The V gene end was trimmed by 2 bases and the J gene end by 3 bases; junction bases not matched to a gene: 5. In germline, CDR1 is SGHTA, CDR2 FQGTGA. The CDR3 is CASSLLGGRYTGELFF. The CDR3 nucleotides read TGTGCCAGCAGCTTACTTGGCGGGAGGTACACCGGGGAGCTGTTTTTT.

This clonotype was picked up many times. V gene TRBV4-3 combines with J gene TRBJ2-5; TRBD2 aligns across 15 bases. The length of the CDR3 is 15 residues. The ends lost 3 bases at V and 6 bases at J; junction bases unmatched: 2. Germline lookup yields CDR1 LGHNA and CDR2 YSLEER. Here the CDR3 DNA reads TGCGCCAGCAGCCACGGACTAGCGGGAGGGCAGACCCAGTACTTC. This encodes CASSHGLAGGQTQYF.

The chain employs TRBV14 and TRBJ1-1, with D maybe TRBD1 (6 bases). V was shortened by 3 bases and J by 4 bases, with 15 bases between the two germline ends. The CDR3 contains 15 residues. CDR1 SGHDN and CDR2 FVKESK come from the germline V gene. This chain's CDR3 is CASSHGQIMATEAFF. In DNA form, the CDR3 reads TGTGCCAGCAGCCACGGACAGATTATGGCCACTGAAGCTTTCTTT.